What follows are 2 T cell receptor beta chains derived from one specimen sequenced in a study of blood T cells in healthy people across ages. A second about 6 to 12 cycle PCR used barcoded and J-beta primers. TCRdb re-derived calls from the 5' RACE reads in MiXCR, one entry per CDR3 protein. This table holds about 640,000 distinct CDR3 sequences, about 30% found once. Sequenced input: blood. The receptors derive from a woman older than 75 in good health.

This clonotype has a handful of counts. The CDR3: CSVETPNTGELFF. In nucleotides, the CDR3 is TGCAGCGTTGAAACCCCGAACACCGGGGAGCTGTTTTTT. The chain has TRBV29-1 and TRBJ2-2; D gene uncertain. This CDR3 is 13 amino acids long. Germline CDR1 SQVTM, CDR2 ANQGSEA. V was shortened by 2 bases and J by 0 bases, with 4 bases between the two germline ends.

The table lists this clonotype with a few counts. The J gene is TRBJ1-1, the V gene TRBV6-2 or TRBV6-3; TRBD1 matches 7 bases. After removal of 3 bases from V and 5 bases from J, the junction contained 6 bases not matched to a gene. The length of the CDR3 is 14 residues. CDR1 MNHEY and CDR2 SVGEGT come from the germline V gene. The CDR3 is CASSYFSGGTEAFF. The DNA of the CDR3 is TGTGCCAGCAGTTATTTTTCAGGGGGAACTGAAGCTTTCTTT.